This T cell receptor (beta chain) was captured by sequencing in a study of T cell responses to AZD1222 COVID-19 vaccine. The assay was immunoSEQ multiplex PCR, and TCRdb's table has in-frame clones only and misses some. The sample lists tens of thousands of clones; around 90% were seen once. Germline trimming cut 0 bases from V and 5 bases from J; bases unmatched to any gene: 4. Per the germline V gene, CDR1 is SGDLS and CDR2 is YYNGEE. This CDR3 is built from 16 residues. The genes are TRBV9 and TRBJ2-3, with TRBD2 matching 12 bases. This receptor was obtained from an adult in good health. The sequences come from peripheral blood, collected on day 0 of AZD1222 vaccination. Here the CDR3 DNA reads TGTGCCAGCAGCGTAGGCGCTAGCGGGAGGGGAGATACGCAGTATTTT. Translated: CASSVGASGRGDTQYF.